This T cell receptor (beta chain) was recorded in a study of shared clonotypes between healthy human individuals. Study-level background: Three plates each covered CD4 naive and memory; CD8 naive two, CD8 memory one. Regarding the study as a whole: Across several donors, naive CD4 shared around 5.4%, naive CD8 3.5% to 4%, memory CD4 roughly 2.3%, memory CD8 0.35% to 0.5%. Rarefaction revealed incomplete sorted-subset sequencing despite large depth.

In regard to this clone: Its antigen remains unknown.

Assay: immunoSEQ multiplex PCR; the TCRdb copy retains only in-frame clones and omits some. The sample carries fewer than 2.5 million clones, 80% to 95% recorded once. Donation came from healthy HIV-negative adults that had no recent acute infections or vaccinations. The ends were cut back, 3 bases at V and 4 bases at J, with 9 bases in the middle. CDR3 length: 13 amino acids. Germline V lookup: CDR1 MDHEN, CDR2 SYDVKM. This TCR came from a man younger than 35 in good health. Some clones in this sample may be carry-over from other donors' samples. The sequenced sample was naive CD4+ T cells from PBMCs. The subset: CD45RA+ positively selected. The chain carries TRBV28 and TRBJ1-1, with D hard to call. The CDR3 nucleotides read TGTGCCAGCAGTTTTCTCCCTGGCACTGAAGCTTTCTTT. Translation gives CASSFLPGTEAFF.